The sequence of this TCR beta chain was determined in a study of blood T cell repertoires in COVID-19. Study details: Whether acute or convalescent, the COVID-19 samples came from the United States, Italy and Spain. In each case, the material was cDNA or gDNA derived from T cells, B-cell-depleted T cells, or PBMCs.

Study processing details: Amplification with reference gene primers provided the estimates of nucleated cell counts. Method: immunoSEQ multiplex PCR; TCRdb's copy keeps in-frame clones and lacks some. V and J calls and clone size are those listed in that table; D and trimming were worked out from the DNA. Of around 88,000 clones in the sample, over 75% are singletons; the top ten hold 2.9%. Trimming removed 7 bases at V and 6 bases at J, with 9 bases between. Germline assignment: CDR1 MNHEY and CDR2 SVGAGI. This CDR3 is 12 amino acids long. The receptor was derived from a woman of 80 years or more with acute or convalescent COVID-19. This sequence joins TRBV6-5 and TRBJ2-2; D perhaps matches TRBD1 (5 bases). Sequencing was carried out using peripheral blood. CDR3: CASTIGAGELFF. The CDR3, as DNA: TGTGCCAGCACGATAGGGGCCGGGGAGCTGTTTTTT.